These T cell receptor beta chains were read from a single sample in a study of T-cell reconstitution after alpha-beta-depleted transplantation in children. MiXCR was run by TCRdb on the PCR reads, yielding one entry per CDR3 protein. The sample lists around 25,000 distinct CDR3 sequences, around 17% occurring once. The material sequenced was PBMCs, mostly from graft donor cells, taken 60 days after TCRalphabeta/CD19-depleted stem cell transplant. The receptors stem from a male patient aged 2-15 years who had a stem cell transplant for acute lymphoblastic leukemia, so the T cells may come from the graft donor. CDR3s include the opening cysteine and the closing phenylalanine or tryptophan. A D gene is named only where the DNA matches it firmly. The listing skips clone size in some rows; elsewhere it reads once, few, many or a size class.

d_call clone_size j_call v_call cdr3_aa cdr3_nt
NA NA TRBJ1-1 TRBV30 CAWSVRLLGAFF TGTGCCTGGAGTGTACGCCTCCTGGGAGCTTTCTTT
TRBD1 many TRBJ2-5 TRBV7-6 CASSLTGTRQETQYF TGTGCCAGCAGCTTGACAGGGACCCGACAAGAGACCCAGTACTTC
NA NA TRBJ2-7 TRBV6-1 CASRSDQGRTPYEQYF TGTGCCAGCAGGAGCGACCAGGGGAGAACCCCCTACGAGCAGTACTTC
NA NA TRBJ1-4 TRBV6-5 CASSPLGGKLFF TGTGCCAGCAGTCCCTTGGGAGGAAAACTGTTTTTT
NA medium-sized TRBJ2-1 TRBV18 CASSAPSWDKGDEQFF TGTGCCAGCTCCGCCCCAAGCTGGGACAAAGGCGATGAGCAGTTCTTC
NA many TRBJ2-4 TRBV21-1 CASSVRGLAKNIQYF TGTGCCAGCAGTGTTAGAGGACTTGCCAAAAACATTCAGTACTTC
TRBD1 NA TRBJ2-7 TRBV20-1 CSATWDRPYEQYF TGCAGTGCTACCTGGGACAGGCCCTACGAGCAGTACTTC
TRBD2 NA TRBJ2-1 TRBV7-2 CASSLPSGGRPGNEQFF TGTGCCAGCAGCTTACCTAGCGGGGGGCGCCCCGGGAATGAGCAGTTCTTC
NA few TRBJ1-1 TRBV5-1 CASSWSIGTEAFF TGCGCCAGCAGCTGGAGTATAGGTACTGAAGCTTTCTTT
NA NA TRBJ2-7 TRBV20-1 CSASSSGGVYEQYF TGCAGTGCTAGCTCCTCTGGGGGAGTCTACGAGCAGTACTTC
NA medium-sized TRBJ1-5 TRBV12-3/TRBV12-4 CASVDSGTHQPQHF TGTGCCAGCGTCGATTCCGGGACTCATCAGCCCCAGCATTTT
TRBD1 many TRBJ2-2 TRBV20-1 CSAKKTGTENTGELFF TGCAGTGCCAAAAAGACCGGGACAGAGAACACCGGGGAGCTGTTTTTT